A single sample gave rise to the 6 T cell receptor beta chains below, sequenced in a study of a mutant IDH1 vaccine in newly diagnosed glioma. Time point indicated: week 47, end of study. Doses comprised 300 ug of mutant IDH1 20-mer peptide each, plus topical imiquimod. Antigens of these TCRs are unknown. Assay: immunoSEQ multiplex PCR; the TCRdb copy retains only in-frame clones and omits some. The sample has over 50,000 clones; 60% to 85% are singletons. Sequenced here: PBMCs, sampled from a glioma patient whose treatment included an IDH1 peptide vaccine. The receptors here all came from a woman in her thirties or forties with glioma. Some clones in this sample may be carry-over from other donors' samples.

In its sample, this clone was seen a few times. CDR3 residues: CSVGLGRDEQYF. The CDR3 DNA follows: TGCAGCGTCGGTCTGGGCAGGGACGAGCAGTACTTC. The chain uses TRBV29-1 and TRBJ2-7; the D gene is possibly TRBD1 (5 bases). V was trimmed by 6 bases and J by 5 bases, leaving 14 bases between them. Germline values: CDR1 SQVTM, CDR2 ANQGSEA. This CDR3 has 12 residues.

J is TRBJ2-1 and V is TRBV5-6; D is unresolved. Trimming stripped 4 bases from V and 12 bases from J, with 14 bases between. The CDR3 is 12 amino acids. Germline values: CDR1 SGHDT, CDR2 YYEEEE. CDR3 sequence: CASSRPDGWQFF. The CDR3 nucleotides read TGTGCCAGCAGCCGGCCCGACGGTTGGCAGTTCTTC.

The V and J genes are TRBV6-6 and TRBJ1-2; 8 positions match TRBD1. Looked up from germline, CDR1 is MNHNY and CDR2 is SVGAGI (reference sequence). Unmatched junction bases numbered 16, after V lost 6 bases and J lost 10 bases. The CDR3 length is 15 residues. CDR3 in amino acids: CASSSLGQGLLAYTF. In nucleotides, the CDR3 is TGTGCCAGCAGCTCCCTCGGACAGGGTCTGTTAGCCTACACCTTC.

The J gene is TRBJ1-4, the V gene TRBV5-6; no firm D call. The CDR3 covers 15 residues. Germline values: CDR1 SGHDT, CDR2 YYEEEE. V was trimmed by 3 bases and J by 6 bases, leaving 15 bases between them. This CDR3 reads CASSWRVGGDEKLFF. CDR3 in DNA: TGTGCCAGCAGCTGGCGTGTAGGAGGTGATGAAAAACTGTTTTTT.

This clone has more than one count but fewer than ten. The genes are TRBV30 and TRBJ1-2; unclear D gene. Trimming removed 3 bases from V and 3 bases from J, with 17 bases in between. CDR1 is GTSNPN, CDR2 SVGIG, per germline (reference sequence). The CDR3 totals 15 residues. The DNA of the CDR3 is TGTGCCTGGAGCCGACATCAAACGAAGGACTATGGCTACACCTTC. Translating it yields CAWSRHQTKDYGYTF.

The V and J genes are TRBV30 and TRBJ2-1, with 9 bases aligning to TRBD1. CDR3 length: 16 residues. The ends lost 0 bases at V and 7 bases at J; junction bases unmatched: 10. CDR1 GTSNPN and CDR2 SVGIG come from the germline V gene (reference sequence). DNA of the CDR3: TGTGCCTGGAGTGTACTGGGACAGGGATTATTGAATGAGCAGTTCTTC. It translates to CAWSVLGQGLLNEQFF.